The 21 T cell receptor beta chains given below trace back to one sample, sequenced in a study of regulatory T cells in long-lasting Graves disease. As to time point: newly diagnosed GD, antithyroid drugs for less than 3 months. PBMCs provided the RNA from which the TCR library was made. Libraries of TCR beta came from iRepertoire HTBI primers plus Arm-PCR of CDR3 regions. One entry per CDR3 protein, called by TCRdb with MiXCR from the multiplex PCR reads. Seen here are around 240,000 distinct CDR3 sequences, about 20% observed once, and the top ten hold 14%. These data also featured in a second study, about T cells in Graves' hyperthyroidism and ophthalmopathy.

This sample comprised peripheral blood mononuclear cells (PBMCs), obtained at new diagnosis, from a patient treated with antithyroid drugs. The receptors derive from a woman in her 30s with Graves disease.

The chain recombines TRBV29-1 with TRBJ2-7; 8 nucleotides match TRBD2. J lost 1 base, V lost 0 bases, and 8 bases had no gene match. The CDR3 is 16 amino acids. Germline V gene sequence: CDR1 SQVTM, CDR2 ANQGSEA. The CDR3 DNA reads TGCAGCGTTGAAGATGTCGGCGGGAGGAGTTCCTACGAGCAGTACTTC. It is translated as CSVEDVGGRSSYEQYF.

This clonotype was found many times. This sequence joins TRBV3-1 and TRBJ1-1; D may be TRBD1 (6 bases). V was cut by 2 bases and J by 6 bases, with 13 bases left in between. This CDR3 spans 14 amino acids. CDR1 and CDR2 (germline): LGHDT, YNNKEL (reference sequence). CDR3 sequence reads: CASSQTGSVSEAFF. DNA for the CDR3: TGTGCCAGCAGCCAAACAGGGTCTGTTTCTGAAGCTTTCTTT. Full variable domain (rest looked up from reference TRBV3-1 and TRBJ1-1): DTAVSQTPKYLVTQMGNDKSIKCEQNLGHDTMYWYKQDSKKFLKIMFSYNNKELIINETVPNRFSPKSPDKAHLNLHINSLELGDSAVYFCASSQTGSVSEAFFGQGTRLTVV.

This clonotype was seen repeatedly, ten times or more. The rearrangement uses TRBV29-1 and TRBJ2-1, with 9 bases that match TRBD2. CDR1 is SQVTM, CDR2 ANQGSEA, per germline. The CDR3 length is 13 residues. V gave up 6 bases and J gave up 10 bases; unmatched junction bases: 10. The CDR3 region has the DNA TGCAGCGTAGGTTTCGCGGGGGGGGGAGAGCAGTTCTTC. It yields the protein CSVGFAGGGEQFF.

There are many counts of this clonotype. The chain has TRBV20-1 and TRBJ1-6, with 11 bases that match TRBD1. The CDR3 has 16 amino acids. Trimming took 1 base from V and 7 from J; bases not matched to a gene: 6. Germline V CDR1 and CDR2: DFQATT, SNEGSKA (reference sequence). The CDR3 loop reads CSARGRTGGENSPLHF. The CDR3 DNA sequence: TGCAGTGCTAGAGGGAGGACAGGGGGCGAAAATTCACCCCTCCACTTT.

This clonotype was picked up many times. This rearrangement joins TRBV27 to TRBJ1-1; D is possibly TRBD1 (5 bases). Trimming removed 4 bases from V and 8 bases from J, with 17 bases in between. This CDR3 contains 14 residues. The germline gives CDR1 MNHEY, CDR2 SMNVEV (reference sequence). In DNA, the CDR3 is TGTGCCAGCAGTTCCCACCAGCAGGGTTTAGAAGCTTTCTTT. As protein: CASSSHQQGLEAFF.

This clonotype has only a few counts. This sequence joins TRBV27 and TRBJ2-1; D possibly corresponds to TRBD2 (5 bases). The CDR3 consists of 14 residues. V dropped 7 bases and J dropped 1 base, with 11 bases sitting between them. Germline assignment: CDR1 MNHEY and CDR2 SMNVEV (reference sequence). CDR3 sequence (DNA): TGTGCCAGCACCGACTCGGGGTCCTACAATGAGCAGTTCTTC. This encodes CASTDSGSYNEQFF.

The chain links TRBV19 to TRBJ2-1, with D uncertain. With 1 base removed from V and 6 bases from J, the gap between germline ends came to 4 bases. The CDR3 covers 12 residues. Germline V gives CDR1 LNHDA, CDR2 SQIVND (reference sequence). CDR3 sequence reads: CASSIGVNEQFF. In DNA form, the CDR3 reads TGTGCCAGTAGTATAGGGGTCAATGAGCAGTTCTTC.

This clonotype was seen ten or more times. J is TRBJ1-1 and V is TRBV6-5; no firm D call. CDR1 MNHEY and CDR2 SVGAGI come from the germline V gene. Deletions cut 2 bases from V and 0 bases from J, with 10 bases between. The CDR3 covers 15 residues. The CDR3 nucleotides are TGTGCCAGCAGTTACGATGGACGGATGAACACTGAAGCTTTCTTT. Residues: CASSYDGRMNTEAFF.

At least ten counts were recorded for this clonotype. This CDR3 reads CASSQVRQGAYEQYF. CDR3 in DNA: TGCGCCAGCAGCCAAGTTCGGCAGGGGGCCTACGAGCAGTACTTC. J is TRBJ2-7 and V is TRBV4-1; 7 nucleotides agree with TRBD1. The CDR3 totals 15 residues. Per the germline V gene, CDR1 is MGHRA and CDR2 is YSYEKL. The trim removed 1 base at V and 2 bases at J, leaving 5 bases unmatched.

This clonotype has a count of ten or more. CDR3 sequence reads: CASTRVMDTGELFF. CDR3 nucleotide sequence: TGTGCCAGCACGAGGGTGATGGACACCGGGGAGCTGTTTTTT. The V call is TRBV2, the J call TRBJ2-2; D might be TRBD2 (5 bases). The V end was cut by 7 bases, the J end by 3 bases, with 12 bases between. Per germline, CDR1 SNHLY and CDR2 FYNNEI. The CDR3 totals 14 residues.

A word on this clonotype: A much larger clone lies one base from this, so it may be a read error. The genes are TRBV5-1 and TRBJ1-4; 7 bases map to TRBD1. CDR1 is SGHRS, CDR2 YFSETQ, per germline. The CDR3 covers 14 residues. The CDR3 sequence: CASSFNRGPEKLSF. In DNA, the CDR3 is TGCGCCAGCAGCTTTAACAGGGGACCTGAAAAACTGTCTTTT.

This clonotype has at least ten counts. The CDR3 nucleotides are TGTGCCAGCAGCCGGGGTTTGCGGGATACCCGCCCAGATACGCAGTATTTT. It is translated as CASSRGLRDTRPDTQYF. The V call is TRBV13, the J call TRBJ2-3, with D possibly being TRBD2 (6 bases). Germline V lookup: CDR1 PRHDT, CDR2 FYEKMQ (reference sequence). CDR3 length: 17 residues. The V gene lost 5 bases and the J gene lost 4 bases, with 22 bases spanning the gap.

The CDR3 here is CASSTRGGHEQFF. The CDR3 coding sequence is TGTGCCAGCAGCACTCGCGGGGGGCATGAGCAGTTCTTC. The rearrangement uses TRBV5-4 and TRBJ2-1; TRBD2 agrees at 8 bases. The germline CDR1 and CDR2 sequences are SGHNT and YYREEE (reference sequence). The CDR3 is 13 residues long. Trimming removed 4 bases from V and 8 bases from J; junction bases left unmatched: 5.

The chain joins TRBV7-9 to TRBJ2-5; 15 nucleotides agree with TRBD2. With 5 bases clipped from V and 7 bases from J, the junction kept 11 bases outside the gene matches. The CDR3 has 17 residues. Germline V gene lookup returns CDR1 SEHNR and CDR2 FQNEAQ (reference sequence). In DNA form, the CDR3 reads TGTGCCAGCAGCAAATCCGGGACTAGCGGGGGGTTGGGGACCCAGTACTTC. This encodes CASSKSGTSGGLGTQYF.

The chain employs TRBV4-1 and TRBJ2-7; D is possibly TRBD1 (5 bases). The germline V and J ends were trimmed by 0 bases and 4 bases, with 13 bases remaining between them. This CDR3 is built from 15 residues. CDR1 and CDR2 (germline): MGHRA, YSYEKL. Here the CDR3 reads CASSQEQTAGYEQYF. CDR3 coding DNA: TGCGCCAGCAGCCAAGAGCAGACAGCCGGTTACGAGCAGTACTTC.

Ten or more counts support this clonotype. The chain is built from TRBV11-2 and TRBJ1-1; D remains unclear. The CDR3 loop spans 14 amino acids. Germline CDR1 SGHAT, CDR2 FQNNGV. Trimming left V 5 bases short and J 5 bases short, with 15 bases between. CDR3 region: CASSSTPGDTEAFF. Written as DNA, the CDR3 is TGTGCCAGCAGCAGTACCCCCGGGGATACTGAAGCTTTCTTT. Full variable domain (rest looked up from reference TRBV11-2 and TRBJ1-1): EAGVAQSPRYKIIEKRQSVAFWCNPISGHATLYWYQQILGQGPKLLIQFQNNGVVDDSQLPKDRFSAERLKGVDSTLKIQPAKLEDSAVYLCASSSTPGDTEAFFGQGTRLTVV.

Ten or more counts support this clonotype. V and J are TRBV6-4 and TRBJ1-1; TRBD1 might be the D (6 bases). In germline, CDR1 is MRHNA, CDR2 SNTAGT. The CDR3 totals 14 residues. The ends were cut back, 4 bases at V and 3 bases at J, with 12 bases in the middle. CDR3 nucleotides: TGTGCCAGCAGTGTCTTACCAGGGGACACTGAAGCTTTCTTT. This gives the protein CASSVLPGDTEAFF.

This clonotype was seen at least ten times. This chain joins TRBV20-1 and TRBJ1-6; the D gene is possibly TRBD1 (5 bases). The CDR3 spans 17 residues. Germline loops: CDR1 DFQATT, CDR2 SNEGSKA (reference sequence). Trimming left V 5 bases short and J 0 bases short, with 17 bases between. Here the CDR3 DNA reads TGCAGTGCTCGCAAAAGGGACCTTAGCTCCTATAATTCACCCCTCCACTTT. It codes for CSARKRDLSSYNSPLHF.

This clonotype was found many times. The chain is built from TRBV4-1 and TRBJ1-6; D is undetermined. This CDR3 is 15 amino acids long. The germline CDR1 and CDR2 sequences are MGHRA and YSYEKL. The V and J ends lost 4 bases and 0 bases respectively, with 7 bases between them. CDR3: CASSPKNSYNSPLHF. The CDR3 nucleotides are TGCGCCAGCAGCCCAAAGAACTCCTATAATTCACCCCTCCACTTT.

This clonotype was recorded at least ten times. The rearrangement joins TRBV5-6 to TRBJ2-1; TRBD1 matches at 7 bases. V shed 1 base, J shed 8 bases, and the junction held 9 bases outside the gene matches. This CDR3 contains 15 residues. Germline V gene sequence: CDR1 SGHDT, CDR2 YYEEEE. CDR3 sequence (DNA): TGTGCCAGCAGCTTGATCCGGGACAGAAGGTATGAGCAGTTCTTC. This sequence encodes CASSLIRDRRYEQFF.

This clonotype was detected many times. V and J are TRBV18 and TRBJ2-3; 9 nucleotides align to TRBD2. This CDR3 is 15 amino acids long. Germline V gene data show CDR1 as KGHSH and CDR2 as LQKENI. The ends lost 0 bases at V and 4 bases at J; junction bases unmatched: 2. The CDR3 loop is CASSPPAGGADTQYF. The CDR3 DNA is TGTGCCAGCTCACCACCAGCGGGGGGCGCAGATACGCAGTATTTT.